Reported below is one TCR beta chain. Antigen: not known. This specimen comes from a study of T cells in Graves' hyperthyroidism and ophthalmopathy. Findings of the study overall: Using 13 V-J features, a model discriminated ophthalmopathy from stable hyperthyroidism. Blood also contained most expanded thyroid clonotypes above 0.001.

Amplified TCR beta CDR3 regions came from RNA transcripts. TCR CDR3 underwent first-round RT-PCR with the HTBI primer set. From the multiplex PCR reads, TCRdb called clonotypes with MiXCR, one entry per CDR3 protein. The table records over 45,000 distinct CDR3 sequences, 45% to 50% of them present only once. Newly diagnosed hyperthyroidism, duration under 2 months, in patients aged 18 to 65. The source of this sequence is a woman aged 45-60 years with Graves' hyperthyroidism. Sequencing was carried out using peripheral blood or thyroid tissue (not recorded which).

Here the CDR3 DNA reads TGTGCCAGCAGCTCCCTAGCGGGAGGAGGATCCTACGAGCAGTACTTC. Protein product: CASSSLAGGGSYEQYF. V and J are TRBV2 and TRBJ2-7; TRBD2 aligns across 11 bases. This CDR3 is built from 16 residues. Germline V lookup: CDR1 SNHLY, CDR2 FYNNEI. Germline trimming cut 6 bases from V and 1 base from J; bases unmatched to any gene: 8.